Each of the 27 T cell receptor beta chains below was sequenced from the same sample in a study of T cell responses to AZD1222 COVID-19 vaccine. Profiled with immunoSEQ multiplex PCR; TCRdb holds only in-frame clones, not every one. The sample yields 110,000 to 150,000 clones, about 92% seen once. Sequencing was performed on peripheral blood, taken after recovery from COVID-19. These receptors were obtained from an adult who had recovered from COVID-19.

This rearrangement joins TRBV7-4 to TRBJ1-4; 9 positions match TRBD1. The CDR3 has 19 amino acids. Germline trimming cut 3 bases from V and 7 bases from J; bases unmatched to any gene: 18. Germline V gene lookup returns CDR1 SGHVT and CDR2 SQSDAQ. For the CDR3, the DNA is TGTGCCAGCAGCTTTCCTCCGGGACAGGGCATTAAGAACGGTGAAAAACTGTTTTTT. It translates to CASSFPPGQGIKNGEKLFF.

This clone appeared a single time. The chain carries TRBV19 and TRBJ2-1, with D perhaps assigned TRBD1 or TRBD2 (8 bases each). V was shortened by 5 bases and J by 8 bases, with 28 bases between the two germline ends. Germline assignment: CDR1 LNHDA and CDR2 SQIVND (reference sequence). CDR3 length equals 18 residues. The CDR3 region has the DNA TGTGCCAGTAGTCCCCGCGGGGCCCGAATAGCGGGACAGGATGAGCAGTTCTTC. This encodes CASSPRGARIAGQDEQFF.

The chain couples TRBV29-1 to TRBJ2-5; TRBD1 is a possible D gene (5 bases). The germline V gene encodes CDR1 SQVTM and CDR2 ANQGSEA. V was trimmed by 6 bases and J by 2 bases, leaving 19 bases between them. The CDR3 has 15 amino acids. The CDR3 bases are TGCAGCGTAAAGCCCCGTTCCGGACATCAAGAGACCCAGTACTTC. Its translation is CSVKPRSGHQETQYF.

This chain joins TRBV14 and TRBJ2-4, with D maybe TRBD1 (5 bases). Between the trimmed V and J ends, which lost 4 bases and 7 bases, there was a span of 20 bases. The CDR3 is made up of 16 amino acids. CDR1 and CDR2 from the germline V gene are SGHDN and FVKESK. DNA for the CDR3: TGTGCCAGCAGCCGGACATCTTTCTTTGAGACGAACATTCAGTACTTC. Amino acids: CASSRTSFFETNIQYF. The full variable domain, in which reference TRBV14 and TRBJ2-4 provide the parts outside the CDR3, is EAGVTQFPSHSVIEKGQTVTLRCDPISGHDNLYWYRRVMGKEIKFLLHFVKESKQDESGMPNNRFLAERTGGTYSTLKVQPAELEDSGVYFCASSRTSFFETNIQYFGAGTRLSVL.

This clone has only a few counts. The chain is built from TRBV7-5 and TRBJ2-7; TRBD2, the table's D call, was not compared with the DNA. TRBV7-5 is annotated as a pseudogene. The CDR3 is 15 residues long. DNA of the CDR3: TGTGCCAGAAGCAACTTCGGGACTACTCTACGAGATCAGTACTTC. Translation: CARSNFGTTLRDQYF.

The chain has TRBV28 and TRBJ1-4; D not certain. From germline, CDR1 is MDHEN and CDR2 SYDVKM. This CDR3 is built from 17 residues. The V and J ends lost 4 bases and 4 bases respectively, with 19 bases between them. This CDR3 reads CASSSPSIGRYNEKLFF. As DNA, the CDR3 is TGTGCCAGCAGTTCACCTTCAATTGGCAGATATAATGAAAAACTGTTTTTT.

V usage is TRBV2 and J usage is TRBJ2-7; 7 bases fit TRBD2. The CDR3 is 14 amino acids. V was pared by 3 bases and J by 3 bases, with 5 bases of the junction left unmatched. Germline assignment: CDR1 SNHLY and CDR2 FYNNEI. CDR3 amino acids: CASSDREGIYEQYF. Written as DNA, the CDR3 is TGTGCCAGCAGTGACAGGGAGGGAATCTACGAGCAGTACTTC.

In this sample, this clone turned up once. The chain couples TRBV27 to TRBJ1-5; TRBD1 might be the D (5 bases). The CDR3 is 14 amino acids. CDR1 and CDR2 (germline): MNHEY, SMNVEV (reference sequence). Trimming left V 5 bases short and J 5 bases short, with 13 bases between. CDR3 amino acids: CASSPLGEDQPQHF. The CDR3 bases are TGTGCCAGCAGTCCCCTGGGGGAGGATCAGCCCCAGCATTTT.

This rearrangement joins TRBV5-7 to TRBJ1-5, with D possibly TRBD1 on 5 matching bases. TRBV5-7 qualifies as an ORF whose function is uncertain. Trimming removed 1 base from V and 2 bases from J, with 7 bases in between. There are 14 residues in the CDR3. The CDR3 DNA sequence: TGTGCCAGCAGCTTGTTAGGGGGCAATCAGCCCCAGCATTTT. Translating gives CASSLLGGNQPQHF.

The chain couples TRBV18 to TRBJ2-5; the D is unclear. Trimming cost V 5 bases and J 1 base, with 11 bases left between them. Germline lookup yields CDR1 KGHSH and CDR2 LQKENI. The CDR3 length is 14 residues. The CDR3 sequence is CASSSQERQETQYF. The CDR3, as DNA: TGTGCCAGCTCATCGCAGGAGCGCCAAGAGACCCAGTACTTC.

By frequency in the sample, this clone is medium-sized. The chain has TRBV4-2 and TRBJ2-1; 12 bases map to TRBD2. CDR3 length: 16 amino acids. Germline loops: CDR1 LGHNA, CDR2 YNFKEQ. The trim removed 0 bases at V and 6 bases at J, leaving 3 bases unmatched. The CDR3 region has the DNA TGTGCCAGCAGCCAAGACGGGACTAGCGGGTTCAATGAGCAGTTCTTC. It translates to CASSQDGTSGFNEQFF.

The chain uses TRBV4-1 and TRBJ2-3; the D is unclear. With 3 bases removed from V and 0 bases from J, the gap between germline ends came to 7 bases. Germline lookup yields CDR1 MGHRA and CDR2 YSYEKL. The CDR3 runs 14 residues. The CDR3 loop is CASSHSLSTDTQYF. In DNA, the CDR3 is TGCGCCAGCAGCCATTCACTGAGCACAGATACGCAGTATTTT.

The chain carries TRBV19 and TRBJ1-1, with 7 bases lining up with TRBD1. J lost 7 bases, V lost 3 bases, and 11 bases had no gene match. CDR1 and CDR2 from the germline V gene are LNHDA and SQIVND (reference sequence). The CDR3 spans 15 residues. In DNA, the CDR3 is TGTGCCAGTAGTATTGGCCGGACAGGCCGACATGAAGCTTTCTTT. This translates into CASSIGRTGRHEAFF.

The chain joins TRBV6-5 to TRBJ2-7, with no clear D. This CDR3 region has 14 residues. V was clipped by 8 bases and J by 5 bases, with 19 bases between them. CDR1 is MNHEY and CDR2 is SVGAGI in the germline V gene. DNA for the CDR3: TGTGCCAGCCGGCGACGACGGGTTGGACACGAGCAGTACTTC. Translating it yields CASRRRRVGHEQYF.

The chain combines TRBV20-1 with TRBJ1-6; no clear D. CDR1 DFQATT and CDR2 SNEGSKA come from the germline V gene (reference sequence). The CDR3 contains 14 residues. V was cut by 3 bases and J by 9 bases, with 15 bases left in between. Here the CDR3 DNA reads TGCAGTGCTAGTAGTCCGGGAGGAACTTCACCCCTCCACTTT. As protein: CSASSPGGTSPLHF.

The genes are TRBV10-1 and TRBJ2-3, with 8 bases identical to TRBD1. CDR3 length: 16 amino acids. Trimming took 10 bases from V and 2 from J; bases not matched to a gene: 14. Germline V gene lookup returns CDR1 WNHNN and CDR2 SYGVQD (reference sequence). The CDR3 loop is CAIYIPGQENTDTQYF. In DNA form, the CDR3 reads TGCGCCATTTATATACCGGGACAGGAGAACACAGATACGCAGTATTTT.

V gene TRBV9 combines with J gene TRBJ2-7; D is undetermined. The CDR3 extends over 16 amino acids. Germline CDR1 is SGDLS and CDR2 is YYNGEE. The V and J ends lost 4 bases and 0 bases respectively, with 17 bases between them. The CDR3 sequence is CASSPRSGASSYEQYF. The CDR3, as DNA: TGTGCCAGCAGCCCTAGGTCCGGAGCCAGCTCCTACGAGCAGTACTTC. Full variable domain (outside the CDR3, taken from reference TRBV9 and TRBJ2-7): DSGVTQTPKHLITATGQRVTLRCSPRSGDLSVYWYQQSLDQGLQFLIQYYNGEERAKGNILERFSAQQFPDLHSELNLSSLELGDSALYFCASSPRSGASSYEQYFGPGTRLTVT.

This sequence joins TRBV7-9 and TRBJ1-2; no definite D call. Deletions cut 3 bases from V and 5 bases from J, with 10 bases between. CDR3 length: 13 residues. CDR1 and CDR2 from the germline V gene are SEHNR and FQNEAQ (reference sequence). CDR3 region: CASSFSTEYGYTF. CDR3 nucleotide sequence: TGTGCCAGCAGCTTTTCCACGGAGTATGGCTACACCTTC.

This clone was observed a handful of times. This sequence joins TRBV7-2 and TRBJ2-5; 14 bases line up with TRBD2. Germline-derived CDR1 and CDR2 are SGHTA and FQGNSA. V lost 0 bases and J lost 5; bases outside the gene matches: 8. This CDR3 comprises 18 residues. The DNA of the CDR3 is TGTGCCAGCAGCTTAGCGACGGGACTAGCGGGAGTTACGGAGACCCAGTACTTC. Its protein is CASSLATGLAGVTETQYF.

CDR3 bases: TGTGCCAGTAGCCGGGAATTAACTCATAGCAATCAGCCCCAGCATTTT. Translated: CASSRELTHSNQPQHF. This chain links TRBV19 with TRBJ1-5, with no clear D. Trimming shortened V by 6 bases and J by 0 bases, and 15 bases separated the two germline ends. The CDR3 sequence is 16 residues long. Germline lookup yields CDR1 LNHDA and CDR2 SQIVND (reference sequence).

The V call is TRBV28, the J call TRBJ2-7, with TRBD2 matching over 9 bases. The CDR3 is 14 amino acids. Trimming cost V 10 bases and J 2 bases; bases outside gene matches: 9. Germline loops: CDR1 MDHEN, CDR2 SYDVKM. CDR3 sequence: CAIRPRTSAYEQYF. CDR3 DNA: TGTGCCATAAGACCCAGGACTAGCGCCTACGAGCAGTACTTC.

The V gene is TRBV29-1, the J gene TRBJ2-1; 9 bases match TRBD2. In germline, CDR1 is SQVTM, CDR2 ANQGSEA. Trimming at V came to 1 base and at J to 7 bases, leaving 8 bases not matched to a gene. The CDR3 is 15 amino acids. The CDR3 DNA sequence: TGCAGCGTTGAAGGGGCGAGTAGCGGGAGAAATGAGCAGTTCTTC. This codes for CSVEGASSGRNEQFF.

The CDR3 loop is CASRGEGGYTF. The DNA for the CDR3 is TGCGCCAGCCGCGGGGAGGGTGGCTACACCTTC. The rearrangement joins TRBV5-1 to TRBJ1-2, with unresolved D. V was trimmed by 7 bases and J by 7 bases, leaving 11 bases between them. Germline V lookup: CDR1 SGHRS, CDR2 YFSETQ. CDR3 length: 11 residues.

V and J are TRBV4-1 and TRBJ1-5; 8 bases line up with TRBD1. Trimming took 4 bases from V and 4 from J; bases not matched to a gene: 9. This CDR3 comprises 16 residues. Germline-derived CDR1 and CDR2 are MGHRA and YSYEKL. This CDR3 is CASSLTGTGFNQPQHF. In nucleotides, the CDR3 is TGCGCCAGCAGCCTTACCGGGACAGGTTTTAATCAGCCCCAGCATTTT.

The chain joins TRBV2 to TRBJ1-2; the match to TRBD1 covers 7 bases. The germline gives CDR1 SNHLY, CDR2 FYNNEI. Trimming removed 6 bases from V and 4 bases from J; junction bases left unmatched: 11. This CDR3 has 15 amino acids. CDR3 loop: CASSLRDRLIYGYTF. CDR3 DNA: TGTGCCAGCAGCCTCCGGGACAGACTCATCTATGGCTACACCTTC.

This clone showed up just once. The rearrangement joins TRBV10-2 to TRBJ1-5, with a tentative D call TRBD1 (6 bases). The length of the CDR3 is 13 residues. CDR1 is WSHSY and CDR2 is SAAADI in the germline V gene. Trimming left V 7 bases short and J 6 bases short, with 13 bases between. This CDR3 reads CASTPGVGQPQHF. The DNA for the CDR3 is TGCGCCAGCACCCCAGGGGTCGGTCAGCCCCAGCATTTT.

This clone was seen only once. The rearrangement uses TRBV13 and TRBJ2-7; TRBD2 matches at 8 bases. The CDR3 spans 15 residues. Trimming at V came to 5 bases and at J to 3 bases, leaving 9 bases not matched to a gene. In germline, CDR1 is PRHDT, CDR2 FYEKMQ (reference sequence). The CDR3, as DNA: TGTGCCAGCAGCAATAGCGGGACCTCCCGCTACGAGCAGTACTTC. Its translation is CASSNSGTSRYEQYF.